This entry lists 11 T cell receptor beta chains sequenced from one sample in a study of OX40 agonist ivuxolimab in advanced cancers. Library prep was done by the immunoSEQ multiplex PCR assay. TCRdb's version of the immuneACCESS table is confined to in-frame rearrangements and falls short of the full clone set. An unresolved V gene accounts for under half of the shortfall where checked; the remainder is of unknown origin. The sample profile shows fewer than 50,000 clones; around 93% of them were found once. The biggest ten clones account for around 28% of the sample. Sample: CD4+ or CD8+ T cells sorted from blood, taken in a trial of the OX40 agonist ivuxolimab. These receptors came from an adult with an advanced solid tumor such as melanoma, head and neck, liver or kidney cancer.

The chain carries TRBV4-1 and TRBJ1-5; 7 positions match TRBD1. The CDR3 is 15 amino acids. Germline CDR1 MGHRA, CDR2 YSYEKL. J was trimmed by 6 bases and V by 5 bases; bases with no gene match: 10. CDR3 amino acids: CASSYRPGGSQPQHF. The CDR3 DNA reads as TGCGCCAGCAGCTACCGACCAGGGGGGAGTCAGCCCCAGCATTTT.

The chain employs TRBV7-9 and TRBJ2-1, with D uncertain. The CDR3 spans 12 residues. Germline V lookup: CDR1 SEHNR, CDR2 FQNEAQ (reference sequence). V lost 5 bases and J 9 bases, leaving 11 bases between the germline ends. CDR3: CASSPRPIEQFF. In DNA, the CDR3 is TGTGCCAGCAGCCCCCGACCTATTGAGCAGTTCTTC.

This chain joins TRBV29-1 and TRBJ2-2; D gene unclear. Trimming shortened V by 1 base and J by 3 bases, and 9 bases separated the two germline ends. Germline V lookup: CDR1 SQVTM, CDR2 ANQGSEA. CDR3 length: 14 residues. CDR3 loop: CSVEVGSDTGELFF. CDR3 DNA: TGCAGCGTTGAAGTCGGGTCGGACACCGGGGAGCTGTTTTTT.

This clone was seen once. The V and J genes are TRBV7-3 and TRBJ1-5; D gene uncertain. The CDR3 totals 15 residues. Trimming cost V 6 bases and J 2 bases, with 14 bases left between them. The germline V gene encodes CDR1 SGHTA and CDR2 FQGTGA. The CDR3 is CASRPGYLGNQPQHF. As DNA, the CDR3 is TGTGCCAGCAGACCGGGGTATCTGGGCAATCAGCCCCAGCATTTT.

The CDR3 is CASSFSGSSYNEQFF. CDR3 sequence (DNA): TGCGCCAGCAGCTTTAGCGGGAGCTCCTACAATGAGCAGTTCTTC. V usage is TRBV5-1 and J usage is TRBJ2-1, with 9 bases matching TRBD2. This CDR3 has 15 amino acids. Germline CDR1 is SGHRS and CDR2 is YFSETQ. Unmatched junction bases numbered 0, after V lost 2 bases and J lost 0 bases.

V usage is TRBV21-1 and J usage is TRBJ1-5. TRBV21-1 is a pseudogene locus. This CDR3 spans 17 amino acids. CDR3 nucleotide sequence: TGTGCCAGCAGCAAACGGACGCCTGAGATTAAATATTGGCCCCAGCATTTT. It codes for CASSKRTPEIKYWPQHF.

The chain carries TRBV25-1 and TRBJ1-2; TRBD1 matches at 9 bases. The germline CDR1 and CDR2 sequences are MGHDK and SYGVNS. The CDR3 runs 17 residues. Germline trimming cut 4 bases from V and 2 bases from J; bases unmatched to any gene: 11. In nucleotides, the CDR3 is TGTGCCAGCAGTGCCGGGACAGGGCGTGGGAAAAACTATGGCTACACCTTC. Its translation is CASSAGTGRGKNYGYTF.

This CDR3 reads CASSRSMTDTEAFF. CDR3 DNA: TGTGCCAGCAGTCGATCAATGACAGACACTGAAGCTTTCTTT. The chain recombines TRBV6-5 with TRBJ1-1; a possible D gene is TRBD1 (5 bases). Per germline, CDR1 MNHEY and CDR2 SVGAGI. With 5 bases removed from V and 3 bases from J, the gap between germline ends came to 13 bases. The CDR3 has 14 amino acids.

This clone came up once. The CDR3 DNA sequence: TGTGCCAGTACCTTTCCGTCGGGGGGCACTGAAGCTTTCTTT. Its translation: CASTFPSGGTEAFF. The chain employs TRBV19 and TRBJ1-1, with D possibly matching TRBD1 (5 bases). CDR1 is LNHDA, CDR2 SQIVND, per germline (reference sequence). The CDR3 runs 14 residues. V was cut by 7 bases and J by 4 bases, with 16 bases left in between.

This chain joins TRBV7-9 and TRBJ1-1; TRBD1 is a possible D gene (5 bases). This CDR3 is built from 14 residues. V dropped 2 bases and J dropped 0 bases, with 7 bases sitting between them. Germline V lookup: CDR1 SEHNR, CDR2 FQNEAQ (reference sequence). CDR3 amino acids: CASSLQGMNTEAFF. The CDR3 region has the DNA TGTGCCAGCAGCTTACAGGGAATGAACACTGAAGCTTTCTTT.

This clone was counted between two and nine times. The rearrangement links TRBV9 to TRBJ2-1, with D possibly TRBD1 on 6 matching bases. The germline gives CDR1 SGDLS, CDR2 YYNGEE. CDR3 length: 15 amino acids. V was pared by 4 bases and J by 0 bases, with 11 bases between. Written as DNA, the CDR3 is TGTGCCAGCAGCCCACAGGGAAACTCCTACAATGAGCAGTTCTTC. Amino acids: CASSPQGNSYNEQFF. Drawing the rest from reference TRBV9 and TRBJ2-1, the complete variable domain is DSGVTQTPKHLITATGQRVTLRCSPRSGDLSVYWYQQSLDQGLQFLIQYYNGEERAKGNILERFSAQQFPDLHSELNLSSLELGDSALYFCASSPQGNSYNEQFFGPGTRLTVL.